Presented here are 25 T cell receptor beta chains from one specimen sequenced in a study of T cells in Graves' hyperthyroidism and ophthalmopathy. From RNA transcripts, TCR beta CDR3 regions were amplified. TCR CDR3 underwent first-round RT-PCR with the HTBI primer set. TCRdb fed the multiplex PCR reads into MiXCR, producing one record per CDR3 protein. The sample has approximately 380,000 distinct CDR3 sequences, approximately 17% seen once. The sequencing input was blood. Receptor source: a man younger than 35 with Graves' ophthalmopathy.

Many counts were recorded for this clonotype. V usage is TRBV3-1 and J usage is TRBJ1-2, with 7 bases matching TRBD1. CDR1 and CDR2 from the germline V gene are LGHDT and YNNKEL (reference sequence). After removal of 0 bases from V and 9 bases from J, the junction contained 10 bases not matched to a gene. The CDR3 has 15 amino acids. The DNA for the CDR3 is TGTGCCAGCAGCCAAGATCCCGGGACAGTTCGGAGCTACACCTTC. Translation: CASSQDPGTVRSYTF.

This clonotype was found many times. The rearrangement joins TRBV12-3 or TRBV12-4 to TRBJ2-7; TRBD1 is a possible D gene (5 bases). The CDR3 sequence is 14 residues long. V lost 2 bases and J 3 bases, leaving 11 bases between the germline ends. CDR3 residues: CASSLIQGNYEQYF. CDR3 coding DNA: TGTGCCAGCAGTTTAATTCAGGGTAACTACGAGCAGTACTTC.

This clonotype was picked up many times. The genes are TRBV28 and TRBJ1-4; 9 bases agree with TRBD1. The CDR3 runs to 17 residues. Germline CDR1 MDHEN, CDR2 SYDVKM. Germline trimming cut 5 bases from V and 7 bases from J; bases unmatched to any gene: 14. CDR3 loop: CASSIPWGDRAGEKLFF. CDR3 DNA: TGTGCCAGCAGTATACCTTGGGGGGACAGGGCGGGTGAAAAACTGTTTTTT.

This clonotype was counted many times. CDR3 protein: CASSLGQGSPYEQYF. The CDR3 DNA follows: TGTGCCAGCAGTCTCGGACAGGGGTCCCCCTACGAGCAGTACTTC. The chain links TRBV12-3 or TRBV12-4 to TRBJ2-7, with TRBD1 matching over 9 bases. With V trimmed by 5 bases and J by 2 bases, 7 bases remained unmatched. The CDR3 covers 15 residues.

This chain connects TRBV5-8 to TRBJ1-2, with D unclear. The ends were cut back, 3 bases at V and 1 base at J, with 7 bases in the middle. Germline V gene data show CDR1 as SGHTS and CDR2 as YDEGEE. The CDR3 sequence is 13 residues long. CDR3 region: CASSWQDNYGYTF. In nucleotides, the CDR3 is TGTGCCAGCAGCTGGCAGGATAACTATGGCTACACCTTC.

The rearrangement links TRBV27 to TRBJ2-1, with 11 bases fitting TRBD2. Trimming took 6 bases from V and 12 from J; bases not matched to a gene: 13. There are 15 residues in the CDR3. CDR1 and CDR2 (germline): MNHEY, SMNVEV (reference sequence). CDR3 sequence: CASSPGTSGLPGQFF. The DNA of the CDR3 is TGTGCCAGCAGCCCCGGGACTAGCGGACTCCCCGGGCAGTTCTTC.

This clonotype was recorded at least ten times. This chain links TRBV5-5 with TRBJ1-5, with unresolved D. This CDR3 region has 13 residues. V dropped 7 bases and J dropped 5 bases, with 13 bases sitting between them. Germline V CDR1 and CDR2: SGHKS, YYEKEE (reference sequence). The CDR3 nucleotides are TGTGCCAGCCAACAAAACTCGGATCAGCCCCAGCATTTT. It translates to CASQQNSDQPQHF.

In this sample, this clonotype turned up many times. The J gene is TRBJ2-3, the V gene TRBV20-1; D may correspond to TRBD1 or TRBD2 (5 bases each). The CDR3 runs to 14 residues. The V and J ends lost 6 bases and 2 bases respectively, with 15 bases between them. The germline V gene has CDR1 DFQATT and CDR2 SNEGSKA (reference sequence). The CDR3 region has the DNA TGCAGTGCACCTCCGGGACCAAACACAGATACGCAGTATTTT. Translation: CSAPPGPNTDTQYF.

This clonotype was counted ten times or more. The chain carries TRBV12-3 or TRBV12-4 and TRBJ2-3, with TRBD1 as a possible D gene (6 bases). The CDR3 contains 15 residues. The V end lost 7 bases, the J end lost 2 bases, and 16 bases lay between the germline ends. The CDR3 DNA follows: TGTGCCAGCAATCCCAGGGCAGGGGCCACAGATACGCAGTATTTT. It specifies CASNPRAGATDTQYF.

This sequence joins TRBV12-3 or TRBV12-4 and TRBJ2-1, with 12 bases lining up with TRBD1. The CDR3 spans 14 residues. Unmatched junction bases numbered 4, after V lost 4 bases and J lost 9 bases. CDR3 residues: CASSWGTGGTEQFF. DNA for the CDR3: TGTGCCAGCAGTTGGGGGACAGGGGGCACTGAGCAGTTCTTC.

Many counts were recorded for this clonotype. This chain joins TRBV3-1 and TRBJ1-1, with a tentative D call TRBD1 (5 bases). Germline assignment: CDR1 LGHDT and CDR2 YNNKEL (reference sequence). V was pared by 0 bases and J by 11 bases, with 13 bases between. The CDR3 extends over 13 amino acids. The CDR3 spells CASSQDGRGNAFF. CDR3 nucleotides: TGTGCCAGCAGCCAAGACGGGAGGGGAAACGCTTTCTTT.

The rearrangement links TRBV19 to TRBJ1-1, with a tentative D call TRBD1 (5 bases). The V and J ends lost 4 bases and 6 bases respectively, with 15 bases between them. CDR1 is LNHDA and CDR2 is SQIVND in the germline V gene (reference sequence). This CDR3 region has 14 residues. The CDR3 sequence is CASSTGTALAEAFF. CDR3 coding DNA: TGTGCCAGTAGTACAGGGACGGCCCTCGCTGAAGCTTTCTTT. The variable domain in full, with the rest retrieved from reference TRBV19 and TRBJ1-1, is DGGITQSPKYLFRKEGQNVTLSCEQNLNHDAMYWYRQDPGQGLRLIYYSQIVNDFQKGDIAEGYSVSREKKESFPLTVTSAQKNPTAFYLCASSTGTALAEAFFGQGTRLTVV.

This clonotype was seen a few times. DNA for the CDR3: TGCAGTGCCACCTTCGGGACAGGGTGGGAGCAGTACTTC. This sequence encodes CSATFGTGWEQYF. J is TRBJ2-7 and V is TRBV20-1; 9 bases map to TRBD1. The V gene's germline CDR1 is DFQATT and CDR2 SNEGSKA (reference sequence). The CDR3 extends over 13 amino acids. J was trimmed by 7 bases and V by 6 bases; bases with no gene match: 10.

This clonotype was seen ten or more times. The chain employs TRBV7-8 and TRBJ1-2, with a weak D call TRBD1 (5 bases). The CDR3 is made up of 14 amino acids. Germline CDR1 and CDR2: SGHVS and FQNEAQ. Trimming stripped 5 bases from V and 4 bases from J, with 14 bases between. DNA of the CDR3: TGTGCCAGCAGCGCTAGGGGATCTGGCTATGGCTACACCTTC. It is translated as CASSARGSGYGYTF.

This clonotype came up many times. The gene calls are TRBV5-1 and TRBJ2-7, with D uncertain. This CDR3 contains 15 residues. Germline loops: CDR1 SGHRS, CDR2 YFSETQ. V gave up 4 bases and J gave up 1 base, with 15 bases separating them. The CDR3 DNA sequence: TGCGCCAGCAGCGGGGAATTTGGACCTTCCTACGAGCAGTACTTC. It is translated as CASSGEFGPSYEQYF.

The table lists this clonotype with many counts. V is TRBV3-1 and J is TRBJ1-4; tentative D call: TRBD1 (6 bases). Germline V gene lookup returns CDR1 LGHDT and CDR2 YNNKEL (reference sequence). The CDR3 loop spans 17 amino acids. Trimming shortened V by 1 base and J by 5 bases, and 17 bases separated the two germline ends. This CDR3 reads CASSQAVWGGANEKLFF. The CDR3, as DNA: TGTGCCAGCAGCCAAGCTGTTTGGGGGGGCGCGAATGAAAAACTGTTTTTT.

The chain carries TRBV19 and TRBJ1-5; 8 bases are shared with TRBD1. Germline V gene lookup returns CDR1 LNHDA and CDR2 SQIVND (reference sequence). The V segment lost 6 bases and the J segment 7 bases; nucleotides outside the gene matches: 8. The CDR3 length is 14 residues. DNA of the CDR3: TGTGCCAGTAGCGACAGGGGATGGCAGCAGCCCCAGCATTTT. Translation: CASSDRGWQQPQHF.

This clonotype was counted ten times or more. The V and J genes are TRBV7-9 and TRBJ1-5; no firm D call. V gave up 5 bases and J gave up 4 bases, with 6 bases separating them. CDR1 is SEHNR and CDR2 is FQNEAQ in the germline V gene (reference sequence). The CDR3 is 12 amino acids. CDR3 amino acids: CASSHPNQPQHF. CDR3 nucleotide sequence: TGTGCCAGCAGCCACCCAAATCAGCCCCAGCATTTT.

The gene calls are TRBV7-8 and TRBJ2-7, with 14 positions matching TRBD2. Germline loops: CDR1 SGHVS, CDR2 FQNEAQ. This CDR3 comprises 20 residues. With V trimmed by 4 bases and J by 0 bases, 14 bases remained unmatched. The CDR3 DNA sequence: TGTGCCAGCAGCTGGGCCCCATTGACTAGCGGGAGGGCCGTCTCCTACGAGCAGTACTTC. This sequence encodes CASSWAPLTSGRAVSYEQYF.

At least ten counts were recorded for this clonotype. The rearrangement links TRBV7-3 to TRBJ2-1; D may be TRBD1 (6 bases). The CDR3 has 14 amino acids. Per the germline V gene, CDR1 is SGHTA and CDR2 is FQGTGA. Trimming left V 2 bases short and J 8 bases short, with 13 bases between. CDR3 protein: CASSLGSRGDEQFF. The CDR3 DNA is TGTGCCAGCAGCTTAGGGTCCAGGGGCGATGAGCAGTTCTTC.

This clonotype was counted ten times or more. The chain uses TRBV3-1 and TRBJ2-5, with 7 bases fitting TRBD1. Losses at the gene ends were 6 bases for V and 5 bases for J; bases not matched to a gene: 3. This CDR3 has 12 residues. CDR1 and CDR2 from the germline V gene are LGHDT and YNNKEL (reference sequence). As DNA, the CDR3 is TGTGCCAGCAGGAGGGGGCTTGAGACCCAGTACTTC. It yields the protein CASRRGLETQYF.

This clonotype came up many times. The chain joins TRBV7-6 to TRBJ1-1; D gene unclear. Trimming took 2 bases from V and 1 from J, leaving 11 bases between them. Germline V gene lookup returns CDR1 SGHVS and CDR2 FNYEAQ. This CDR3 contains 15 residues. CDR3 sequence: CASSLSQSANTEAFF. DNA for the CDR3: TGTGCCAGCAGCTTATCGCAATCCGCGAACACTGAAGCTTTCTTT.

This clonotype was seen ten or more times. This chain links TRBV13 with TRBJ2-5; perhaps TRBD2 as D (6 bases). Germline V gives CDR1 PRHDT, CDR2 FYEKMQ (reference sequence). V was pared by 2 bases and J by 0 bases, with 10 bases between. The CDR3 has 15 residues. The CDR3 region is CASSLTGEYQETQYF. The CDR3 DNA sequence: TGTGCCAGCAGCTTAACGGGGGAGTACCAAGAGACCCAGTACTTC.

This clonotype was detected many times. The rearrangement links TRBV12-3 or TRBV12-4 to TRBJ2-3; 7 bases are shared with TRBD1. Trimming took 6 bases from V and 2 from J; bases not matched to a gene: 8. This CDR3 spans 15 amino acids. The CDR3 is CASSFLQGNTDTQYF. For the CDR3, the DNA is TGTGCCAGCAGCTTCTTACAGGGGAACACAGATACGCAGTATTTT.

This clonotype showed up just once. A clone one base away is much larger, so this may be a read error. The chain is built from TRBV7-9 and TRBJ2-7, with D possibly TRBD2 on 5 matching bases. The CDR3 runs 15 residues. V shed 6 bases and J shed 3 bases, with 18 bases lying between them. Germline-derived CDR1 and CDR2 are SEHNR and FQNEAQ (reference sequence). The CDR3: CASRKTGIGIYEQYF. The CDR3 nucleotides read TGTGCCAGCAGGAAAACCGGGATAGGGATCTACGAGCAGTACTTC.